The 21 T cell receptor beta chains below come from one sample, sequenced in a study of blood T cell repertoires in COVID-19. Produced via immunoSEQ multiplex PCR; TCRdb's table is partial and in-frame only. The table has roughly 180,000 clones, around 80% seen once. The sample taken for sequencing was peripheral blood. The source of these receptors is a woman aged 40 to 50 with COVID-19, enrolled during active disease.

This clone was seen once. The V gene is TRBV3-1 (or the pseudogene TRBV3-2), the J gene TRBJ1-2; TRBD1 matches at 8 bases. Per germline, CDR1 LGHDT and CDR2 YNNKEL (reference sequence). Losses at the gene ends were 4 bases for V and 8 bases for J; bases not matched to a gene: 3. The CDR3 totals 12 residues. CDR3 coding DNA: TGTGCCAGCAGCCGGGCAGGGGGCGGCTACACCTTC. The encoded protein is CASSRAGGGYTF.

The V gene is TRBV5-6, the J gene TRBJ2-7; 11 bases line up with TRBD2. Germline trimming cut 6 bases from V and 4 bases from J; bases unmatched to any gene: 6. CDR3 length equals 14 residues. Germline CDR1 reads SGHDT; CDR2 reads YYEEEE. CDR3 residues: CASILAGGPYEQYF. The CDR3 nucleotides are TGTGCCAGCATCCTAGCGGGGGGTCCTTACGAGCAGTACTTC.

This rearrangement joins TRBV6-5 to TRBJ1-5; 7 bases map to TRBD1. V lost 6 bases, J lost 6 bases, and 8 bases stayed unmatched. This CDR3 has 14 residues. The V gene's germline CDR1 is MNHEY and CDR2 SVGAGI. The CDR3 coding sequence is TGTGCCAGCAGACCCGACAGGGAGCGTCAGCCCCAGCATTTT. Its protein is CASRPDRERQPQHF.

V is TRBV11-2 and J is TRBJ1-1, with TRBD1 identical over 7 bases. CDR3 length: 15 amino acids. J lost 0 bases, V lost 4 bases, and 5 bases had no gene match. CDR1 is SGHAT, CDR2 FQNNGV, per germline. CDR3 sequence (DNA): TGTGCCAGCAGCTCACCGACAGGGCTGAACACTGAAGCTTTCTTT. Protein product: CASSSPTGLNTEAFF.

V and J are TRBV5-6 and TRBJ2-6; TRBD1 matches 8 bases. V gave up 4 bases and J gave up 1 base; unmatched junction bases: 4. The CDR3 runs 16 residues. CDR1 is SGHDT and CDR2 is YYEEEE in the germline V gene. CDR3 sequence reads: CASSTRTGSGANVLTF. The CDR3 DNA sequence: TGTGCCAGCAGCACCCGGACAGGGTCTGGGGCCAACGTCCTGACTTTC.

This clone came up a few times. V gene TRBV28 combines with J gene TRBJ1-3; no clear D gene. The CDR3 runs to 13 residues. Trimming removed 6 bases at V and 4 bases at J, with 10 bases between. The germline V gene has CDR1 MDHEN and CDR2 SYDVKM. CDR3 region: CASSLGLGNTIYF. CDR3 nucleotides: TGTGCCAGCAGCCTCGGGTTAGGAAACACCATATATTTT. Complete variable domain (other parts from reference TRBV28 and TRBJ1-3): DVKVTQSSRYLVKRTGEKVFLECVQDMDHENMFWYRQDPGLGLRLIYFSYDVKMKEKGDIPEGYSVSREKKERFSLILESASTNQTSMYLCASSLGLGNTIYFGEGSWLTVV.

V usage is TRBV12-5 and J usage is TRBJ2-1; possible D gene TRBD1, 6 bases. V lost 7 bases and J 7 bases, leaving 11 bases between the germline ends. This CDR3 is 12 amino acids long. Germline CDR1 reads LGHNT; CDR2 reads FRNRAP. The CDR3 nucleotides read TGTGCTAGTGCCTCCAGGGGAAATGAGCAGTTCTTC. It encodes CASASRGNEQFF.

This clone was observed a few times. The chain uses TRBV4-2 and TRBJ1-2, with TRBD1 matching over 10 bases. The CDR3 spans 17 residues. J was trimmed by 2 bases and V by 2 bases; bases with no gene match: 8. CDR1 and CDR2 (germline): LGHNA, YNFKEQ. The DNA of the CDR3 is TGTGCCAGCAGCCAACCAAAAGCGACAGGGGGCAACTATGGCTACACCTTC. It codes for CASSQPKATGGNYGYTF.

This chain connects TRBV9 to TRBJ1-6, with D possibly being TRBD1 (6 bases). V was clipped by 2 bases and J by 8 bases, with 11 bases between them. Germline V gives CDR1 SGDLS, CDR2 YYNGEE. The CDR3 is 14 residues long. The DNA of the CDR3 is TGTGCCAGCAGCGTCAGGGGAGCAGATTCACCCCTCCACTTT. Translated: CASSVRGADSPLHF.

CDR3 in DNA: TGTGCCAGCTCACGGGAGAAGGGTCATAATTCACCCCTCCACTTT. Amino acid sequence: CASSREKGHNSPLHF. The V gene is TRBV18, the J gene TRBJ1-6; the D is unclear. V dropped 4 bases and J dropped 5 bases, with 12 bases sitting between them. The CDR3 contains 15 residues. Looked up from germline, CDR1 is KGHSH and CDR2 is LQKENI. The full variable domain, its missing parts supplied by reference TRBV18 and TRBJ1-6, is NAGVMQNPRHLVRRRGQEARLRCSPMKGHSHVYWYRQLPEEGLKFMVYLQKENIIDESGMPKERFSAEFPKEGPSILRIQQVVRGDSAAYFCASSREKGHNSPLHFGNGTRLTVT.

CDR3 amino acids: CASSPPGNGDYGYTF. The CDR3 DNA follows: TGTGCCAGCAGCCCCCCGGGGAACGGGGACTATGGCTACACCTTC. J is TRBJ1-2 and V is TRBV28, with D uncertain. This CDR3 is 15 amino acids long. V dropped 6 bases and J dropped 3 bases, with 17 bases sitting between them. Germline V gene data show CDR1 as MDHEN and CDR2 as SYDVKM.

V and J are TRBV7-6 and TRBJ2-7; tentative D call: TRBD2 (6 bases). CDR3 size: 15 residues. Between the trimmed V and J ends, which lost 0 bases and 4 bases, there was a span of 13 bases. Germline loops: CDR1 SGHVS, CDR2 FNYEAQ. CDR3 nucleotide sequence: TGTGCCAGCAGCTTAGCGGCAGGTAGCGGATACGAGCAGTACTTC. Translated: CASSLAAGSGYEQYF.

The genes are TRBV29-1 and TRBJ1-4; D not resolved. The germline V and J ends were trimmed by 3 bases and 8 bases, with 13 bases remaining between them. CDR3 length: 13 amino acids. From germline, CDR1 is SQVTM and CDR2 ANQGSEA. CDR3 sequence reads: CSVEAEVREKLFF. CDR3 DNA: TGCAGCGTTGAGGCGGAAGTTCGCGAAAAACTGTTTTTT.

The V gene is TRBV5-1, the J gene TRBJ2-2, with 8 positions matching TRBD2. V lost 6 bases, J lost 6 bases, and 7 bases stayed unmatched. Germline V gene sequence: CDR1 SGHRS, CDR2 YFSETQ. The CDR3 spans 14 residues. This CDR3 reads CASTGGGRAGELFF. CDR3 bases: TGCGCCAGCACCGGCGGGGGGCGGGCCGGGGAGCTGTTTTTT.

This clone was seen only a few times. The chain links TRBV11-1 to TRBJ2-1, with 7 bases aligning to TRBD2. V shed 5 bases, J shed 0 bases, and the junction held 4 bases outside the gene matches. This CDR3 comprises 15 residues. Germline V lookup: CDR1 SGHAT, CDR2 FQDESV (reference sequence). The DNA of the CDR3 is TGTGCCAGCAGCCCCCGGACTAGCTCCTACAATGAGCAGTTCTTC. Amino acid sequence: CASSPRTSSYNEQFF. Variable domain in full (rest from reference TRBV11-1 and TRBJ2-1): EAEVAQSPRYKITEKSQAVAFWCDPISGHATLYWYRQILGQGPELLVQFQDESVVDDSQLPKDRFSAERLKGVDSTLKIQPAELGDSAMYLCASSPRTSSYNEQFFGPGTRLTVL.

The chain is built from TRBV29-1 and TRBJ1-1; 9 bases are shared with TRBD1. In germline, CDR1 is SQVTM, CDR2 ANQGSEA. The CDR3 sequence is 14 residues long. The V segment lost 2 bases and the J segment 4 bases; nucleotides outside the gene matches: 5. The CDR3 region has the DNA TGCAGCGTTGAAAGGACAGGGGTGGCCACTGAAGCTTTCTTT. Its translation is CSVERTGVATEAFF.

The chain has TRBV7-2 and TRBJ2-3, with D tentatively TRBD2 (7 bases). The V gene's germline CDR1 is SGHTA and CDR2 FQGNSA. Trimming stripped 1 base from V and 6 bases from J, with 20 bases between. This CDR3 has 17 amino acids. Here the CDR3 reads CASSLGYGGASGDTQYF. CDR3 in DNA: TGTGCCAGCAGCTTAGGTTATGGGGGGGCCTCAGGGGATACGCAGTATTTT.

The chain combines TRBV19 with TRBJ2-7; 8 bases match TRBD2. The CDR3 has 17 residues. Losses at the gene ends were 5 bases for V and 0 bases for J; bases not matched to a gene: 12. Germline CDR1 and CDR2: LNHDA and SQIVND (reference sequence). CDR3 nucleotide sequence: TGTGCCAGTAGTCCCCTCGCTAGCGGGCTGAGCTCCTACGAGCAGTACTTC. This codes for CASSPLASGLSSYEQYF.

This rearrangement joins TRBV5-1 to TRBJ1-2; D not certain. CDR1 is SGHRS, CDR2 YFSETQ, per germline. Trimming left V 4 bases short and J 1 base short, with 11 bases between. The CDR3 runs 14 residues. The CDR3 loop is CASSLGGINYGYTF. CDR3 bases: TGCGCCAGCAGCCTCGGAGGGATTAACTATGGCTACACCTTC. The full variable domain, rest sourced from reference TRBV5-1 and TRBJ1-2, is KAGVTQTPRYLIKTRGQQVTLSCSPISGHRSVSWYQQTPGQGLQFLFEYFSETQRNKGNFPGRFSGRQFSNSRSEMNVSTLELGDSALYLCASSLGGINYGYTFGSGTRLTVV.

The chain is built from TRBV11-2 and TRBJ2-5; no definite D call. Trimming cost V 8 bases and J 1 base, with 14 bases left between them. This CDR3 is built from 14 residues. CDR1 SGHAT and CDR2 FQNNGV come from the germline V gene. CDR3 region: CASLDQASQETQYF. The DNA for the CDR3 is TGTGCCAGCCTCGACCAGGCCTCCCAAGAGACCCAGTACTTC.

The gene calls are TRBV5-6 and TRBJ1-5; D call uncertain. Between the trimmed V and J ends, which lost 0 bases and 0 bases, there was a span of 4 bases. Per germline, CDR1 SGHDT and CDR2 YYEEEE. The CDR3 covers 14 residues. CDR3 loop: CASSLASSNQPQHF. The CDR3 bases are TGTGCCAGCAGCTTGGCCAGTAGCAATCAGCCCCAGCATTTT.